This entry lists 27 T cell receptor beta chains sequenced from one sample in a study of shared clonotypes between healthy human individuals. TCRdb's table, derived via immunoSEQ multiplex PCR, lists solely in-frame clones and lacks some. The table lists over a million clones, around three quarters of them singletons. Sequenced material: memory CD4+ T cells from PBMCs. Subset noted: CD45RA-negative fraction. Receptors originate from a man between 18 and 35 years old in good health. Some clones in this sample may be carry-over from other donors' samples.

CDR3 in DNA: TGTGCCAGCAGAACAGCGGAAACCTACGAGCAGTACTTC. Its translation: CASRTAETYEQYF. The chain couples TRBV6-5 to TRBJ2-7, with D tentatively TRBD2 (5 bases). V gave up 6 bases and J gave up 2 bases, with 11 bases separating them. The germline V gene has CDR1 MNHEY and CDR2 SVGAGI. The CDR3 has 13 residues.

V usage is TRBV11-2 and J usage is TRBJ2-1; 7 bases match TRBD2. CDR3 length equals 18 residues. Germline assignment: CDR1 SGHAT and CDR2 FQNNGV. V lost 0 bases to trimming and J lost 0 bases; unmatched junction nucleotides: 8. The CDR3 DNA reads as TGTGCCAGCAGCTTAGATTCTAGCGGCCTTAGCTCCTACAATGAGCAGTTCTTC. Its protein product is CASSLDSSGLSSYNEQFF. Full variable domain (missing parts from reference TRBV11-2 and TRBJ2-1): EAGVAQSPRYKIIEKRQSVAFWCNPISGHATLYWYQQILGQGPKLLIQFQNNGVVDDSQLPKDRFSAERLKGVDSTLKIQPAKLEDSAVYLCASSLDSSGLSSYNEQFFGPGTRLTVL.

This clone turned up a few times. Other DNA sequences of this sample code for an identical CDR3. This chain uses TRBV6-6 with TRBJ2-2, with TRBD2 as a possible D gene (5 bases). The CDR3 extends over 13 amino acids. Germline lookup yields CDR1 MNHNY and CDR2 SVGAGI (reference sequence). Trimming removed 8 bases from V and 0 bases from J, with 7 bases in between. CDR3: CASRGSNTGELFF. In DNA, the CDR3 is TGTGCCAGCCGGGGATCGAACACCGGGGAGCTGTTTTTT.

The CDR3 region has the DNA TGTGCCAGCAGCCGGGGGAGCCAAGAGACCCAGTACTTC. This codes for CASSRGSQETQYF. J is TRBJ2-5 and V is TRBV5-8, with TRBD2 as a possible D gene (6 bases). Trimming left V 4 bases short and J 1 base short, with 8 bases between. Germline V gene sequence: CDR1 SGHTS, CDR2 YDEGEE. The CDR3 spans 13 residues.

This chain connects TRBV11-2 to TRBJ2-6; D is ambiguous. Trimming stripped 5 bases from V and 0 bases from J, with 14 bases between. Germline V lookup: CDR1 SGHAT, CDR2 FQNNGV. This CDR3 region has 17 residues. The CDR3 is CASSPPARSSGANVLTF. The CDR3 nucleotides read TGTGCCAGCAGCCCCCCGGCTCGGAGCTCTGGGGCCAACGTCCTGACTTTC.

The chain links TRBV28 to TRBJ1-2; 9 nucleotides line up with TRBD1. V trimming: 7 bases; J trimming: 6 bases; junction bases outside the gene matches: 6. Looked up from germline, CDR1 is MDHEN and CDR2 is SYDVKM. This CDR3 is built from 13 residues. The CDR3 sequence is CASTLQGADGYTF. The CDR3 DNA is TGTGCCAGCACCCTACAGGGGGCAGATGGCTACACCTTC.

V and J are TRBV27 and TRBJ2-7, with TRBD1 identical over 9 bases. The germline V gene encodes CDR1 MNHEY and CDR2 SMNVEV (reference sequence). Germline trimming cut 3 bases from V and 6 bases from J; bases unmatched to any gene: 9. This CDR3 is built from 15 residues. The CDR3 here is CASSFDVGTGSEQYF. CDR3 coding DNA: TGTGCCAGCAGTTTTGATGTTGGGACAGGGTCCGAGCAGTACTTC.

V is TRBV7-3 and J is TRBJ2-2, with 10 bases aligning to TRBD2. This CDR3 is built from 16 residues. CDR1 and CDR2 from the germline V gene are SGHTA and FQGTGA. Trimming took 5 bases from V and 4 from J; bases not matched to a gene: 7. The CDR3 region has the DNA TGTGCCAGCAGCACCAGCGGGAGGGACGGCACCGGGGAGCTGTTTTTT. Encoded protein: CASSTSGRDGTGELFF.

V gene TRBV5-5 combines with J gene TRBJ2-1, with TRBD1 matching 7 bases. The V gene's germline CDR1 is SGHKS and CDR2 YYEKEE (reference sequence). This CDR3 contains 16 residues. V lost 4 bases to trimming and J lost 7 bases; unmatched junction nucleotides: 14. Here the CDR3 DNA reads TGTGCCAGCAGCCCTCCCCTGGGGCAGGGGGAAAATGAGCAGTTCTTC. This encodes CASSPPLGQGENEQFF.

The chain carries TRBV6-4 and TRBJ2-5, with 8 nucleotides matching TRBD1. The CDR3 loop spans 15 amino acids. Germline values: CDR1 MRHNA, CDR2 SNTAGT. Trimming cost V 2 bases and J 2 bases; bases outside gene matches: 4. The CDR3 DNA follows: TGTGCCAGCAGTGACCGGACAGGGCGTCAAGAGACCCAGTACTTC. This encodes CASSDRTGRQETQYF.

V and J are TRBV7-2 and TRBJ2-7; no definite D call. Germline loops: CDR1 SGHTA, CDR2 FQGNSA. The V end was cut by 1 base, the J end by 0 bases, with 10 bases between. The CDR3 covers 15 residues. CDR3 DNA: TGTGCCAGCAGCTTAGATCGGTACAGCTCCTACGAGCAGTACTTC. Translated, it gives CASSLDRYSSYEQYF.

CDR3 amino acids: CASSLDYSLGGSHEQYF. The CDR3 DNA reads as TGTGCCAGCAGCTTAGATTATTCCTTGGGCGGGAGCCACGAGCAGTACTTC. This chain joins TRBV11-2 and TRBJ2-7; 7 bases map to TRBD2. The CDR3 has 17 amino acids. Germline V gene sequence: CDR1 SGHAT, CDR2 FQNNGV. V dropped 0 bases and J dropped 5; count of bases not matched to a gene: 13. The variable domain in full, with the rest retrieved from reference TRBV11-2 and TRBJ2-7, is EAGVAQSPRYKIIEKRQSVAFWCNPISGHATLYWYQQILGQGPKLLIQFQNNGVVDDSQLPKDRFSAERLKGVDSTLKIQPAKLEDSAVYLCASSLDYSLGGSHEQYFGPGTRLTVT.

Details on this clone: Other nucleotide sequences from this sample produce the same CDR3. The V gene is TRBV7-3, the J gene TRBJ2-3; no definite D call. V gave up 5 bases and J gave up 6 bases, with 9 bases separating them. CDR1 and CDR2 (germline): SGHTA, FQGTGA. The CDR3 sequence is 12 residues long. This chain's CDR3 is CASSPPGDTQYF. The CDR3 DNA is TGTGCCAGCAGCCCCCCGGGTGATACGCAGTATTTT. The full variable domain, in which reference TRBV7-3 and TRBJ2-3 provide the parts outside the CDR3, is GAGVSQTPSNKVTEKGKYVELRCDPISGHTALYWYRQSLGQGPEFLIYFQGTGAADDSGLPNDRFFAVRPEGSVSTLKIQRTERGDSAVYLCASSPPGDTQYFGPGTRLTVL.

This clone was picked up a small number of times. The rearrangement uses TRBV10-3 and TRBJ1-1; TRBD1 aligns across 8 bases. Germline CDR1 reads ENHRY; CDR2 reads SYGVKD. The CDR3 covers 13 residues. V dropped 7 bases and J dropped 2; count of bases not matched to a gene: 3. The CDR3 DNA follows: TGTGCCATCACGTCAGGGGGCAACACTGAAGCTTTCTTT. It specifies CAITSGGNTEAFF.

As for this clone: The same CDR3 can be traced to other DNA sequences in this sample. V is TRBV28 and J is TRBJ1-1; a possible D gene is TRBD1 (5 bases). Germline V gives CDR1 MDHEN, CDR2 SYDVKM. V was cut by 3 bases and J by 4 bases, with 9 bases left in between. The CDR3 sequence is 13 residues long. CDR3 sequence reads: CASSLGRSTEAFF. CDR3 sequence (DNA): TGTGCCAGCAGTTTGGGACGGAGCACTGAAGCTTTCTTT.

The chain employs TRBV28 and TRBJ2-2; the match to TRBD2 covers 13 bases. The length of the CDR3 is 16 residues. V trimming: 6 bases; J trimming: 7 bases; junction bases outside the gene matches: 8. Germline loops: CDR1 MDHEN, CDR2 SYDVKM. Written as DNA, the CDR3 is TGTGCCAGCAGCCCCGGGACTAGCGGGGCACGCGGGGAGCTGTTTTTT. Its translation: CASSPGTSGARGELFF.

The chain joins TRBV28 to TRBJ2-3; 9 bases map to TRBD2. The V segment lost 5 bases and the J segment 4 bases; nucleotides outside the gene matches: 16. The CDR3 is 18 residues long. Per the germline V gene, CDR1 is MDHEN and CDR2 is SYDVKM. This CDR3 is CASSEEFGSGSGADTQYF. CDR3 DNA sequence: TGTGCCAGCAGTGAGGAGTTTGGTAGCGGGAGTGGGGCAGATACGCAGTATTTT.

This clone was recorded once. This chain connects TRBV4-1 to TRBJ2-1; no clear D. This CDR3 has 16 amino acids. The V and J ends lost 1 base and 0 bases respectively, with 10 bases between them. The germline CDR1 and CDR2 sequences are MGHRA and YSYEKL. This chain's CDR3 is CASSQGRASSYNEQFF. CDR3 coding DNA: TGCGCCAGCAGCCAAGGACGGGCGAGCTCCTACAATGAGCAGTTCTTC.

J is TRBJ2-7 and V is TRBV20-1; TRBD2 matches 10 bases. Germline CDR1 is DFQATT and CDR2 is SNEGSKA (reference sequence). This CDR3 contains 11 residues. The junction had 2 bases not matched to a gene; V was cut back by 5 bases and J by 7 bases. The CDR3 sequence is CSAGTSEEQYF. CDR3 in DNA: TGCAGTGCTGGGACTAGCGAGGAGCAGTACTTC.

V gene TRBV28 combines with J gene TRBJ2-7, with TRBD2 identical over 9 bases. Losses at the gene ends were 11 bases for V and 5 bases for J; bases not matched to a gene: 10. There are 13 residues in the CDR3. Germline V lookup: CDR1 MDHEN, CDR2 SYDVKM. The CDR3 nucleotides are TGTGCCGAGGGGGCGGGAGGGCTCCACGAGCAGTACTTC. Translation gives CAEGAGGLHEQYF. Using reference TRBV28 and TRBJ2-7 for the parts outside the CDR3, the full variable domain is DVKVTQSSRYLVKRTGEKVFLECVQDMDHENMFWYRQDPGLGLRLIYFSYDVKMKEKGDIPEGYSVSREKKERFSLILESASTNQTSMYLCAEGAGGLHEQYFGPGTRLTVT.

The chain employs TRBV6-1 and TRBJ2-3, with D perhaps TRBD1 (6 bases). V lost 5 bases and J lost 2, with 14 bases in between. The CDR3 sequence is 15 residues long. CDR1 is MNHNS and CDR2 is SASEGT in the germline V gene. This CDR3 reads CASSTITGFTDTQYF. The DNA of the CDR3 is TGTGCCAGCAGTACGATCACAGGGTTCACAGATACGCAGTATTTT.

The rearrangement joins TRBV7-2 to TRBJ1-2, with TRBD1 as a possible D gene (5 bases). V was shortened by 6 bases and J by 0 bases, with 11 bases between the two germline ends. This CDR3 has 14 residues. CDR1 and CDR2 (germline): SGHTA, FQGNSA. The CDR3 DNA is TGTGCCAGCAGACGCGGGGGAGCTAACTATGGCTACACCTTC. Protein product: CASRRGGANYGYTF.

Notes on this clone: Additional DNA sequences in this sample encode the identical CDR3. Written as DNA, the CDR3 is TGTGCCAGCAGCTTGGGACTAGCGGGAGCAGATACGCAGTATTTT. This gives the protein CASSLGLAGADTQYF. V gene TRBV11-2 combines with J gene TRBJ2-3; 14 bases are shared with TRBD2. J lost 4 bases, V lost 3 bases, and 0 bases had no gene match. Germline V gene lookup returns CDR1 SGHAT and CDR2 FQNNGV. The CDR3 loop spans 15 amino acids.

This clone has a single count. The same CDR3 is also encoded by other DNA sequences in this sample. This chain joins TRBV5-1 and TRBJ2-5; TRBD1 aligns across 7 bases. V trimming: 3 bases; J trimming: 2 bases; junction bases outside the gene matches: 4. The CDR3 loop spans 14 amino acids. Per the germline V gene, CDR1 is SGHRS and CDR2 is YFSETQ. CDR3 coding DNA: TGCGCCAGCAGCTCCGGGACAGCGCAAGAGACCCAGTACTTC. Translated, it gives CASSSGTAQETQYF.

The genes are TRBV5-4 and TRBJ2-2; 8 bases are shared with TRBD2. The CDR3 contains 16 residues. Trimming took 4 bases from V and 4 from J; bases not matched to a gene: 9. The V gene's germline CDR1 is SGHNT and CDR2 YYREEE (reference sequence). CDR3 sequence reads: CASSAQAGASTGELFF. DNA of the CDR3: TGTGCCAGCAGCGCCCAAGCGGGGGCGAGCACCGGGGAGCTGTTTTTT.

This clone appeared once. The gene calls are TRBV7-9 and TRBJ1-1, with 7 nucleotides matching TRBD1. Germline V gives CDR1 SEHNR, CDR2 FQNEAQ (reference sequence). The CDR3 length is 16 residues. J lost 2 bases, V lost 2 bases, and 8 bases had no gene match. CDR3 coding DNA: TGTGCCAGCAGCTTAAAGGGGGCCCCGCTAAACACTGAAGCTTTCTTT. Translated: CASSLKGAPLNTEAFF.

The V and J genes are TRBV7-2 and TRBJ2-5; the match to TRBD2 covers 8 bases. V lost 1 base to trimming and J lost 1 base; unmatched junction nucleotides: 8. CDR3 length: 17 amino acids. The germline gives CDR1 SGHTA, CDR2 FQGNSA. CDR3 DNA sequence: TGTGCCAGCAGCTTAGTAACCGGGACTAGGGGCCAAGAGACCCAGTACTTC. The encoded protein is CASSLVTGTRGQETQYF.